The rows below give T cell receptor beta chains drawn from one sample of a study of blood T cell repertoires in COVID-19. Assay: immunoSEQ multiplex PCR; the TCRdb copy retains only in-frame clones and omits some. The sample includes 200,000 to 300,000 clones, around nine tenths of them seen just once. Material for sequencing was peripheral blood. The receptors were sampled from a young man with active or convalescent COVID-19. Both conserved end residues are part of each CDR3. Each record gives: D gene, J gene, clone size, V gene, CDR3 DNA, CDR3 protein. D genes are given only for firm matches. Not all rows give a size; the values are once, few, many and, for expanded clones, a class.

D: NA; J: TRBJ2-1; size: once; V: TRBV2; DNA: TGTGCCAGCCGGAGAATCTACAATGAGCAGTTCTTC; CDR3: CASRRIYNEQFF
D: NA; J: TRBJ2-2; size: NA; V: TRBV7-7; DNA: TGTGCCAGCAGCTTATCTGGGGGGACGGACACCGGGGAGCTGTTTTTT; CDR3: CASSLSGGTDTGELFF
D: TRBD1; J: TRBJ2-7; size: NA; V: TRBV10-1; DNA: TGCGCCACCTCACAGGGGACAAAGCCCTACGAGCAGTACTTC; CDR3: CATSQGTKPYEQYF
D: NA; J: TRBJ2-2; size: NA; V: TRBV6-5; DNA: TGTGCCATCAACTGGAACACCGGGGAGCTGTTTTTT; CDR3: CAINWNTGELFF
D: NA; J: TRBJ1-5; size: NA; V: TRBV4-1; DNA: TGCGCCAGCAGCCAACTTACGACCAGGAACAATCAGCCCCAGCATTTT; CDR3: CASSQLTTRNNQPQHF
D: NA; J: TRBJ1-1; size: NA; V: TRBV7-9; DNA: TGTGCCAGCAGCTTTCGGGAAGCTTTCTTT; CDR3: CASSFREAFF
D: TRBD1; J: TRBJ1-2; size: NA; V: TRBV2; DNA: TGTGCCAGAAGGACAGGGGGGTATGGCTACACCTTC; CDR3: CARRTGGYGYTF
D: TRBD2; J: TRBJ2-5; size: NA; V: TRBV15; DNA: TGTGCCACCAGCAGAGCTAGCGGGGGTATGGAGACCCAGTACTTC; CDR3: CATSRASGGMETQYF
D: NA; J: TRBJ2-7; size: NA; V: TRBV5-1; DNA: TGCGCCAGCAGCTCCGCAGCTAGCATGGCCTCCGAGCAGTACTTC; CDR3: CASSSAASMASEQYF
D: NA; J: TRBJ1-1; size: NA; V: TRBV27; DNA: TGTGCCAGCAGAACCCGAGGGAACACTGAAGCTTTCTTT; CDR3: CASRTRGNTEAFF
D: TRBD1; J: TRBJ1-1; size: NA; V: TRBV18; DNA: TGTGCCAGCTCATTGAGGGGGCCGGTAACTGAAGCTTTCTTT; CDR3: CASSLRGPVTEAFF
D: NA; J: TRBJ1-4; size: NA; V: TRBV29-1; DNA: TGCAGCGTTCTGGGCCCAACTAATGAAAAACTGTTTTTT; CDR3: CSVLGPTNEKLFF
D: NA; J: TRBJ2-3; size: NA; V: TRBV9; DNA: TGTGCCAGCAGCTCTGAATTGATAGAGACAGATACGCAGTATTTT; CDR3: CASSSELIETDTQYF
D: NA; J: TRBJ2-1; size: NA; V: TRBV10-2; DNA: TGCGCCACCTCGTCCGGGGATGAGCAGTTCTTC; CDR3: CATSSGDEQFF
D: NA; J: TRBJ1-1; size: NA; V: TRBV5-1; DNA: TGCGCCAGCAGTCAAAGGGAGGGAGGGAACACTGAAGCTTTCTTT; CDR3: CASSQREGGNTEAFF
D: TRBD1; J: TRBJ1-1; size: once; V: TRBV19; DNA: TGTGCCAGTAGCGGGACAGAGAACACTGAAGCTTTCTTT; CDR3: CASSGTENTEAFF
D: TRBD1; J: TRBJ1-4; size: NA; V: TRBV5-4; DNA: TGTGCCAGCAGCAGTAGGACAGGGCCCGAAAAACTGTTTTTT; CDR3: CASSSRTGPEKLFF
D: NA; J: TRBJ1-2; size: NA; V: TRBV15; DNA: TGTGCCACCAGCAGGGATAGGGGGAGCGCAGATGGCTACACCTTC; CDR3: CATSRDRGSADGYTF
D: TRBD2; J: TRBJ2-6; size: NA; V: TRBV25-1; DNA: TGTGCCAGCAGCGGCGGGGGGGCTCTCTCTGGGGCCAACGTCCTGACTTTC; CDR3: CASSGGGALSGANVLTF
D: NA; J: TRBJ2-2; size: NA; V: TRBV4-2; DNA: TGTGCCAGCAACACGAACACCGGGGAGCTGTTTTTT; CDR3: CASNTNTGELFF
D: TRBD1; J: TRBJ2-7; size: NA; V: TRBV27; DNA: TGTGCCAGCAATCCGGGACAGGGGACCTACGAGCAGTACTTC; CDR3: CASNPGQGTYEQYF
D: NA; J: TRBJ2-3; size: NA; V: TRBV5-1; DNA: TGCGCCAGCAGCTTGACAGGGGAGGGCACAGATACGCAGTATTTT; CDR3: CASSLTGEGTDTQYF
D: TRBD1; J: TRBJ2-3; size: NA; V: TRBV19; DNA: TGTGCCAGTAGTATAGAACTGGGACAGACAGATACGCAGTATTTT; CDR3: CASSIELGQTDTQYF
D: TRBD1; J: TRBJ2-1; size: NA; V: TRBV2; DNA: TGTGCCAGCAACCGACAGGGAGACGATGAGCAGTTCTTC; CDR3: CASNRQGDDEQFF
D: TRBD2; J: TRBJ2-2; size: NA; V: TRBV7-3; DNA: TGTGCCAGCAGCACGCGGGGACTAGCGGGGACCGGGGAGCTGTTTTTT; CDR3: CASSTRGLAGTGELFF
D: TRBD1; J: TRBJ1-1; size: once; V: TRBV3-1/TRBV3-2; DNA: TGTGCCAGCAGCCACGAAGGACAGGGGCCTGAAGCTTTCTTT; CDR3: CASSHEGQGPEAFF
D: NA; J: TRBJ1-1; size: once; V: TRBV5-4; DNA: TGTGCCAGCAACAAGGAGGTGGGTTTGAACACTGAAGCTTTCTTT; CDR3: CASNKEVGLNTEAFF
D: NA; J: TRBJ2-2; size: NA; V: TRBV15; DNA: TGTGCCACCAGCAGAGCCGCCCGGGGGACCGGGGAGCTGTTTTTT; CDR3: CATSRAARGTGELFF
D: NA; J: TRBJ1-1; size: NA; V: TRBV19; DNA: TGTGCCAGTCGTAACACTGAAGCTTTCTTT; CDR3: CASRNTEAFF
D: TRBD1; J: TRBJ1-2; size: NA; V: TRBV5-6; DNA: TGTGCCAGCACCTGGACAGGGAAGGACGGCTACACCTTC; CDR3: CASTWTGKDGYTF
D: NA; J: TRBJ2-3; size: NA; V: TRBV7-8; DNA: TGTGCCAGCAGCGCTACAGGGAGTGATAGCACAGATACGCAGTATTTT; CDR3: CASSATGSDSTDTQYF
D: NA; J: TRBJ1-5; size: once; V: TRBV7-9; DNA: TGTGCCAGCAGCTTCGGACAGATCGATCAGCCCCAGCATTTT; CDR3: CASSFGQIDQPQHF
D: TRBD1; J: TRBJ1-5; size: NA; V: TRBV27; DNA: TGTGCCAGCAGGACAGGGACCGATCAGCCCCAGCATTTT; CDR3: CASRTGTDQPQHF
D: TRBD2; J: TRBJ2-1; size: NA; V: TRBV9; DNA: TGTGCCAGCAGCGCCCGGACTAGCGGGGGGGCTAATAATGAGCAGTTCTTC; CDR3: CASSARTSGGANNEQFF
D: NA; J: TRBJ2-7; size: NA; V: TRBV13; DNA: TGTGCCAGCAGCTTCGGACTTAACGAGCAGTACTTC; CDR3: CASSFGLNEQYF
D: NA; J: TRBJ2-3; size: NA; V: TRBV11-2; DNA: TGTGCCAGCAGCTTAGGCGGTTACACAGATACGCAGTATTTT; CDR3: CASSLGGYTDTQYF
D: TRBD2; J: TRBJ2-7; size: NA; V: TRBV3-1/TRBV3-2; DNA: TGTGCCAGCAGCCTCCTAACTAGCGGCTACGAGCAGTACTTC; CDR3: CASSLLTSGYEQYF
D: TRBD1; J: TRBJ2-3; size: NA; V: TRBV6-5; DNA: TGTGCCAGCAGCAGGGGGCTCGCAGATACGCAGTATTTT; CDR3: CASSRGLADTQYF
D: TRBD2; J: TRBJ2-1; size: NA; V: TRBV19; DNA: TGTGCCAGTAGTCTGGGGAGAGCGGGGGACAATGAGCAGTTCTTC; CDR3: CASSLGRAGDNEQFF
D: TRBD1; J: TRBJ2-7; size: NA; V: TRBV7-9; DNA: TGTGCCAGCAGCTCCACAGGGGTCGAGCAGTACTTC; CDR3: CASSSTGVEQYF